The 21 T cell receptor beta chains presented below share a single source sample, sequenced in a study of cytomegalovirus exposure and HLA in healthy donors. The PCR employed 60 Vbeta primers together with 13 Jbeta primers. Profiling relied on immunoSEQ multiplex PCR, and the TCRdb table lists in-frame clones only, not all of them. In the table there are around 120,000 clones, roughly 82% of which are singletons. The sequencing sample was made of PBMCs. These receptors were collected from a boy younger than 18 in good health and CMV-seronegative.

The genes are TRBV5-1 and TRBJ2-7; D may be TRBD2 (6 bases). Deletions cut 0 bases from V and 7 bases from J, with 11 bases between. Germline V CDR1 and CDR2: SGHRS, YFSETQ. The length of the CDR3 is 13 residues. DNA of the CDR3: TGCGCCAGCAGCTTGGGACTAGATGTGGAGCAGTACTTC. Its translation: CASSLGLDVEQYF. The full variable domain, completed using reference TRBV5-1 and TRBJ2-7, is KAGVTQTPRYLIKTRGQQVTLSCSPISGHRSVSWYQQTPGQGLQFLFEYFSETQRNKGNFPGRFSGRQFSNSRSEMNVSTLELGDSALYLCASSLGLDVEQYFGPGTRLTVT.

This clone was picked up one time. This chain links TRBV15 with TRBJ1-1; perhaps TRBD1 as D (5 bases). Looked up from germline, CDR1 is LNHNV and CDR2 is YYDKDF (reference sequence). The CDR3 loop spans 17 amino acids. Trimming left V 0 bases short and J 5 bases short, with 19 bases between. The chain's CDR3 is CATSRDFGNRGGTEAFF. The CDR3 DNA is TGTGCCACCAGCAGAGATTTCGGAAATCGGGGGGGGACTGAAGCTTTCTTT.

The genes are TRBV18 and TRBJ2-1; TRBD2 matches 8 bases. Per the germline V gene, CDR1 is KGHSH and CDR2 is LQKENI. CDR3 length equals 14 residues. V shed 0 bases, J shed 8 bases, and the junction held 3 bases outside the gene matches. CDR3 in amino acids: CASSPPNGGDEQFF. DNA for the CDR3: TGTGCCAGCTCACCACCGAACGGGGGGGATGAGCAGTTCTTC. The complete variable domain, with remaining parts taken from reference TRBV18 and TRBJ2-1, reads NAGVMQNPRHLVRRRGQEARLRCSPMKGHSHVYWYRQLPEEGLKFMVYLQKENIIDESGMPKERFSAEFPKEGPSILRIQQVVRGDSAAYFCASSPPNGGDEQFFGPGTRLTVL.

The J gene is TRBJ1-2, the V gene TRBV30; D call uncertain. The germline CDR1 and CDR2 sequences are GTSNPN and SVGIG (reference sequence). V lost 0 bases and J lost 3, with 14 bases in between. CDR3 size: 15 residues. The CDR3 protein is CAWSVRQTGDYGYTF. In DNA form, the CDR3 reads TGTGCCTGGAGTGTAAGGCAGACCGGGGACTATGGCTACACCTTC.

In this sample, this clone turned up once. The chain joins TRBV19 to TRBJ2-7; 10 bases match TRBD2. V shed 10 bases, J shed 6 bases, and the junction held 15 bases outside the gene matches. This CDR3 is built from 15 residues. CDR1 is LNHDA and CDR2 is SQIVND in the germline V gene (reference sequence). The CDR3 protein is CATRDQREGRGEQYF. CDR3 nucleotide sequence: TGTGCCACCAGAGATCAGCGGGAGGGCCGAGGCGAGCAGTACTTC.

Concerning this clone: Other DNA sequences in the same sample also yield this CDR3. The gene calls are TRBV11-2 and TRBJ2-7; TRBD1 matches 7 bases. The CDR3 extends over 14 amino acids. The germline gives CDR1 SGHAT, CDR2 FQNNGV. V lost 1 base to trimming and J lost 3 bases; unmatched junction nucleotides: 3. The CDR3 here is CASSLGGGLYEQYF. Here the CDR3 DNA reads TGTGCCAGCAGCTTAGGAGGGGGCCTCTACGAGCAGTACTTC.

This chain links TRBV5-1 with TRBJ2-3; 8 positions agree with TRBD2. The J segment lost 1 base and the V segment lost 7 bases, leaving 5 bases of the junction unmatched. Germline V lookup: CDR1 SGHRS, CDR2 YFSETQ. The CDR3 is made up of 14 amino acids. The CDR3 loop reads CASRGSGGTDTQYF. CDR3 DNA sequence: TGCGCCAGCCGGGGTAGCGGGGGCACAGATACGCAGTATTTT.

This clone was detected a few times. The V gene is TRBV6-5, the J gene TRBJ2-2, with 9 bases lining up with TRBD2. Germline V gene data show CDR1 as MNHEY and CDR2 as SVGAGI. The CDR3 runs to 16 residues. V lost 0 bases, J lost 7 bases, and 6 bases stayed unmatched. The DNA of the CDR3 is TGTGCCAGCAGTTACTCTGGCGGGAGGGCCGGCGGGGAGCTGTTTTTT. Its translation is CASSYSGGRAGGELFF.

The rearrangement joins TRBV30 to TRBJ2-3; 7 positions match TRBD2. CDR3 length equals 14 residues. Germline lookup yields CDR1 GTSNPN and CDR2 SVGIG (reference sequence). J gave up 4 bases and V 0 bases, and 4 bases lay outside the gene matches. The CDR3 bases are TGTGCCTGGAGTGTATCACGGGGGGCAGATACGCAGTATTTT. Translated, it gives CAWSVSRGADTQYF.

CDR3 bases: TGTGCCAGTAGCCCACAGGGGAAGATGGAGACCCAGTACTTC. As protein: CASSPQGKMETQYF. The chain is built from TRBV19 and TRBJ2-5; 7 positions match TRBD1. V shed 6 bases and J 5 bases; nucleotides not matched to a gene: 9. The V gene's germline CDR1 is LNHDA and CDR2 SQIVND (reference sequence). This CDR3 has 14 amino acids.

J is TRBJ2-7 and V is TRBV7-7, with TRBD1 as a possible D gene (6 bases). The CDR3 is 16 amino acids. The germline CDR1 and CDR2 sequences are SSHAT and FNYEAQ (reference sequence). Trimming removed 4 bases from V and 1 base from J, with 17 bases in between. In DNA, the CDR3 is TGTGCCAGCAGCTGGTCCACAGGGCACCGGTCCTACGAGCAGTACTTC. Its protein product is CASSWSTGHRSYEQYF.

This clone was observed a few times. This chain uses TRBV4-1 with TRBJ2-1, with 7 nucleotides matching TRBD2. The germline CDR1 and CDR2 sequences are MGHRA and YSYEKL. The V and J ends lost 0 bases and 9 bases, in that order; junction bases with no gene match: 8. This CDR3 is 15 amino acids long. The CDR3 protein is CASSQDVGLGAEQFF. The CDR3 DNA reads as TGCGCCAGCAGCCAAGATGTAGGACTAGGAGCTGAGCAGTTCTTC.

This clone was seen only a few times. CDR3 region: CASSLGGYPGGQFF. In DNA form, the CDR3 reads TGTGCCAGCAGCTTAGGGGGCTACCCCGGGGGGCAGTTCTTC. The chain employs TRBV7-9 and TRBJ2-1; D might be TRBD2 (6 bases). The germline V gene has CDR1 SEHNR and CDR2 FQNEAQ (reference sequence). The CDR3 is 14 residues long. Trimming took off 1 base at V and 12 bases at J, with 16 bases between the two ends.

The chain carries TRBV4-2 and TRBJ1-1, with 10 bases matching TRBD1. The CDR3 covers 14 residues. Germline V gene data show CDR1 as LGHNA and CDR2 as YNFKEQ. Trimming removed 5 bases from V and 4 bases from J; junction bases left unmatched: 4. For the CDR3, the DNA is TGTGCCAGCAGCAGGGACAGGGGTGGCACTGAAGCTTTCTTT. This sequence encodes CASSRDRGGTEAFF.

The chain recombines TRBV2 with TRBJ2-3; the match to TRBD2 covers 9 bases. Losses at the gene ends were 6 bases for V and 7 bases for J; bases not matched to a gene: 14. Per germline, CDR1 SNHLY and CDR2 FYNNEI. The CDR3 consists of 16 residues. As DNA, the CDR3 is TGTGCCAGCAGGCGCTTTATAGCGGGAGATAAGTATACGCAGTATTTT. Residues: CASRRFIAGDKYTQYF. Drawing the rest from reference TRBV2 and TRBJ2-3, the complete variable domain is EPEVTQTPSHQVTQMGQEVILRCVPISNHLYFYWYRQILGQKVEFLVSFYNNEISEKSEIFDDQFSVERPDGSNFTLKIRSTKLEDSAMYFCASRRFIAGDKYTQYFGPGTRLTVL.

J is TRBJ1-5 and V is TRBV4-1, with 11 bases that match TRBD1. From germline, CDR1 is MGHRA and CDR2 YSYEKL. The CDR3 sequence is 15 residues long. The ends lost 1 base at V and 10 bases at J; junction bases unmatched: 6. CDR3 DNA: TGCGCCAGCAGCCAAGCCCGGGACAGGGGGAGTCCCCAGCATTTT. Its protein product is CASSQARDRGSPQHF.

This clone occurred once. J is TRBJ1-1 and V is TRBV7-9, with D perhaps TRBD1 (5 bases). V shed 7 bases and J shed 4 bases, with 16 bases lying between them. CDR3 length equals 14 residues. CDR1 is SEHNR, CDR2 FQNEAQ, per germline (reference sequence). The CDR3 bases are TGTGCCAGCACCCCGGCGGGGGAGTCCACTGAAGCTTTCTTT. The encoded protein is CASTPAGESTEAFF.

This clone appeared a single time. The chain recombines TRBV6-6 with TRBJ2-3, with D perhaps TRBD1 (6 bases). CDR3 length equals 12 residues. Germline values: CDR1 MNHNY, CDR2 SVGAGI (reference sequence). Trimming stripped 6 bases from V and 6 bases from J, with 10 bases between. This CDR3 is CASRTGTDTQYF. In nucleotides, the CDR3 is TGTGCCAGCAGAACAGGGACCGATACGCAGTATTTT.

The V call is TRBV5-6, the J call TRBJ2-5; the D is unclear. This CDR3 has 11 residues. Germline values: CDR1 SGHDT, CDR2 YYEEEE. V lost 2 bases and J lost 4, with 3 bases in between. The CDR3 spells CASSFRETQYF. The CDR3 DNA is TGTGCCAGCAGCTTCCGAGAGACCCAGTACTTC.

The J gene is TRBJ2-3, the V gene TRBV7-3; 7 bases align to TRBD1. Per the germline V gene, CDR1 is SGHTA and CDR2 is FQGTGA. This CDR3 has 13 residues. With 4 bases clipped from V and 3 bases from J, the junction kept 1 base outside the gene matches. CDR3 coding DNA: TGTGCCAGCAGCTCGGGACAGACAGATACGCAGTATTTT. This codes for CASSSGQTDTQYF.

The chain carries TRBV4-3 and TRBJ1-3; D might be TRBD1 (5 bases). CDR1 LGHNA and CDR2 YSLEER come from the germline V gene. V lost 10 bases and J 4 bases, leaving 17 bases between the germline ends. The CDR3 has 14 amino acids. CDR3 in amino acids: CATSEWGRGNTIYF. CDR3 DNA: TGCGCCACGAGTGAATGGGGGAGGGGAAACACCATATATTTT.